These 3 T cell receptor beta chains came from one sample sequenced in a study of T cell repertoires in cytomegalovirus infection. TCRdb reprocessed the reads via MiXCR and lists one record per CDR3 protein. Altogether 6,000 or so distinct CDR3 sequences are present, around 50% being singletons, with the ten largest covering roughly 90%. Their recognized antigens are unknown. Sequencing used PBMCs, sequenced either directly or after in vitro stimulation (not recorded which). The receptors were gathered from a human donor in good health (CMV status not recorded). Some clones in this sample may be carry-over from other donors' samples.

Notes on this clonotype: This CDR3 fails to terminate in the conserved phenylalanine or tryptophan, so it likely reflects a read error. The V and J genes are TRBV7-8 and TRBJ2-7; D possibly corresponds to TRBD1 (6 bases). The germline CDR1 and CDR2 sequences are SGHVS and FQNEAQ. The CDR3 consists of 14 residues. The CDR3 nucleotides are TGTGCCCTCAGCTGGGACACCCCTGTCGACGATCAGTACTTA. It is translated as CALSWDTPVDDQYL.

This clonotype was observed many times. The V and J genes are TRBV4-2 and TRBJ2-5; D gene uncertain. The V gene lost 0 bases and the J gene lost 4 bases, with 9 bases spanning the gap. This CDR3 spans 14 amino acids. Germline assignment: CDR1 LGHNA and CDR2 YNFKEQ. DNA for the CDR3: TGTGCCAGCAGCCAAGATCTTCTCGGAGAGACCCAGTACTTC. As protein: CASSQDLLGETQYF.

Remarks on this clonotype: This CDR3 fails to terminate in the conserved phenylalanine or tryptophan, so it likely reflects a read error. In nucleotides, the CDR3 is TGTGCCAGCATCCCAGCTATGGACAGATTGAACACTGAAGCTTTCTTG. This sequence encodes CASIPAMDRLNTEAFL. The chain is built from TRBV4-2 and TRBJ1-1; D is possibly TRBD1 (6 bases). Germline assignment: CDR1 LGHNA and CDR2 YNFKEQ. CDR3 size: 16 residues. V dropped 7 bases and J dropped 0 bases, with 18 bases sitting between them.